The 10 T cell receptor beta chains listed next were all sequenced from one sample in a study of shared clonotypes between healthy human individuals. Only CD45RO-negative cells positively selected for CCR7 counted as naive CD8 cells, so terminally differentiated effector memory CD45RA+ cells were excluded. Clones were read by immunoSEQ multiplex PCR, and TCRdb kept only the in-frame ones, dropping some. The sample has approximately 720,000 clones; roughly 94% are singletons. Sample: naive CD8+ T cells sorted from blood. These TCRs come from a man aged 25-45 years in good health.

This chain joins TRBV19 and TRBJ1-4; possible D gene TRBD1, 6 bases. Germline-derived CDR1 and CDR2 are LNHDA and SQIVND (reference sequence). This CDR3 contains 16 residues. The V end lost 5 bases, the J end lost 1 base, and 14 bases lay between the germline ends. The CDR3 DNA sequence: TGTGCCAGTAGTCCACCTAGGGGGAGAACTAATGAAAAACTGTTTTTT. Residues: CASSPPRGRTNEKLFF.

This chain links TRBV7-2 with TRBJ1-4; a possible D gene is TRBD1 (5 bases). The germline CDR1 and CDR2 sequences are SGHTA and FQGNSA. Trimming stripped 5 bases from V and 8 bases from J, with 12 bases between. This CDR3 is built from 13 residues. Here the CDR3 reads CASSPYGGEKLFF. The CDR3 nucleotides are TGTGCCAGCAGCCCCTACGGGGGAGAAAAACTGTTTTTT.

This chain joins TRBV19 and TRBJ2-6; the D call may be TRBD1 or TRBD2 (5 bases each). V was clipped by 8 bases and J by 2 bases, with 7 bases between them. This CDR3 has 13 amino acids. The germline V gene encodes CDR1 LNHDA and CDR2 SQIVND (reference sequence). The CDR3 here is CASLGAGANVLTF. CDR3 bases: TGTGCCAGTTTGGGGGCTGGGGCCAACGTCCTGACTTTC.

The chain has TRBV6-6 and TRBJ2-5; D is unresolved. CDR1 is MNHNY and CDR2 is SVGAGI in the germline V gene (reference sequence). This CDR3 has 12 residues. With 6 bases removed from V and 1 base from J, the gap between germline ends came to 6 bases. CDR3 residues: CASRSGQETQYF. The CDR3 nucleotides are TGTGCCAGCAGATCGGGCCAAGAGACCCAGTACTTC.

The J gene is TRBJ2-3, the V gene TRBV10-3; TRBD1 is a possible D gene (6 bases). The CDR3 has 16 amino acids. Germline loops: CDR1 ENHRY, CDR2 SYGVKD. Trimming took off 6 bases at V and 0 bases at J, with 16 bases between the two ends. As DNA, the CDR3 is TGTGCCATCAGCGAACAGGGTTTTGATAGCACAGATACGCAGTATTTT. It encodes CAISEQGFDSTDTQYF.

The chain uses TRBV19 and TRBJ2-1; 12 bases match TRBD2. The germline gives CDR1 LNHDA, CDR2 SQIVND (reference sequence). V lost 5 bases to trimming and J lost 10 bases; unmatched junction nucleotides: 6. This CDR3 has 14 amino acids. The CDR3 nucleotides read TGTGCCAGTAGTCGGACTAGCGGGGCTCCGGAGCAGTTCTTC. The encoded protein is CASSRTSGAPEQFF.

The J gene is TRBJ2-7, the V gene TRBV14; a possible D gene is TRBD2 (6 bases). Trimming took 4 bases from V and 2 from J, leaving 12 bases between them. Germline V gene lookup returns CDR1 SGHDN and CDR2 FVKESK. This CDR3 spans 14 amino acids. CDR3 bases: TGTGCCAGCAGCCCCGGGAGTGGAGCCTACGAGCAGTACTTC. Its protein product is CASSPGSGAYEQYF.

This clone is a singleton in its sample. A much larger clone sits a single nucleotide away, making a read error possible. Other DNA sequences within the sample encode an identical CDR3. This chain uses TRBV7-9 with TRBJ1-4, with 10 bases aligning to TRBD1. The germline V gene encodes CDR1 SEHNR and CDR2 FQNEAQ (reference sequence). The CDR3 extends over 14 amino acids. The V segment lost 5 bases and the J segment 5 bases; nucleotides outside the gene matches: 2. CDR3 DNA sequence: TGTGCCAGCAGCCCGGGACAGGGGAATGAAAAACTGTTTTTT. It translates to CASSPGQGNEKLFF.

The count of this clone is one. The junction departs from germline at one end; a sequencing error may be responsible. The genes are TRBV19 and TRBJ2-7; D gene uncertain. Germline V lookup: CDR1 LNHDA, CDR2 SQIVND (reference sequence). CDR3 length: 13 amino acids. CDR3 nucleotides: TGTGCCATTAGTACCGGGCCCCTCGCCGAGCAGTACTTC. Translating it yields CAISTGPLAEQYF.

This rearrangement joins TRBV28 to TRBJ2-7; 9 bases map to TRBD1. The CDR3 is 16 residues long. Per the germline V gene, CDR1 is MDHEN and CDR2 is SYDVKM. J lost 0 bases, V lost 4 bases, and 7 bases had no gene match. The CDR3 loop is CASSSNRGLISYEQYF. CDR3 sequence (DNA): TGTGCCAGCAGTTCCAACAGGGGGCTTATCTCCTACGAGCAGTACTTC. The full variable domain, rest sourced from reference TRBV28 and TRBJ2-7, is DVKVTQSSRYLVKRTGEKVFLECVQDMDHENMFWYRQDPGLGLRLIYFSYDVKMKEKGDIPEGYSVSREKKERFSLILESASTNQTSMYLCASSSNRGLISYEQYFGPGTRLTVT.